Described below is a single T cell receptor beta chain sequence and its context. Germline V gives CDR1 SGHRS, CDR2 YFSETQ. This CDR3 is 16 amino acids long. Trimming shortened V by 4 bases and J by 3 bases, and 19 bases separated the two germline ends. The data derive from a study of CD8 T cells in ankylosing spondylitis. TCRdb reanalysed the 5' RACE reads using MiXCR and keeps one entry per CDR3 protein. The sample has more than 300,000 distinct CDR3 sequences; approximately 10% are singletons. The sequencing input was blood, either unsorted or a sorted T cell fraction (not recorded which). The receptor comes from a female donor with ankylosing spondylitis or in good health (not recorded which). The rearrangement joins TRBV5-1 to TRBJ2-5, with D perhaps TRBD1 (7 bases). The CDR3 loop reads CASSARQGGGEETQYF. CDR3 nucleotide sequence: TGCGCCAGCAGCGCAAGACAGGGAGGAGGAGAAGAGACCCAGTACTTC.